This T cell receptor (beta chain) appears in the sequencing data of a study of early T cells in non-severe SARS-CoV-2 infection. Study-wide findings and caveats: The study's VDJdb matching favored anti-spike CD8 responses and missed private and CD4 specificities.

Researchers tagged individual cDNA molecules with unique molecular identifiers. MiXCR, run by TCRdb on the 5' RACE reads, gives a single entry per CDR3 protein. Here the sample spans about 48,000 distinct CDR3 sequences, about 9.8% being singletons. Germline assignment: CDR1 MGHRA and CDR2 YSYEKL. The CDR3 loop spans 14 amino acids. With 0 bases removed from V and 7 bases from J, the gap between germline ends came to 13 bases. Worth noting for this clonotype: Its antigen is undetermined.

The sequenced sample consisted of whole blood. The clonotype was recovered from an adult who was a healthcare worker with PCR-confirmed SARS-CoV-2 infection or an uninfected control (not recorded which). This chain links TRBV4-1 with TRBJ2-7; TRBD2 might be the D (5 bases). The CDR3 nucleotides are TGCGCCAGCAGCCAAGAGGGTTATAGCGAAGAGCAGTACTTC. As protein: CASSQEGYSEEQYF.